Reported below is one T cell receptor (beta chain). The data were taken from a study of T cells in Graves' hyperthyroidism and ophthalmopathy. Germline V gene lookup returns CDR1 SGHDT and CDR2 YYEEEE. V shed 4 bases and J 0 bases; nucleotides not matched to a gene: 4. CDR3 length: 17 residues. Template material for amplifying TCR beta CDR3 regions consisted of RNA transcripts. First-round RT-PCR with HTBI primers amplified the TCR CDR3 region. TCRdb analysed the multiplex PCR reads with MiXCR anew, one entry per CDR3 protein. The sample has hundreds of thousands of distinct CDR3 sequences, about 15% seen once; the top ten hold around 13%.

The V call is TRBV5-6, the J call TRBJ2-1; 13 bases match TRBD2. The specimen sequenced was blood. This clonotype was sampled from a woman in her fifties or sixties with Graves' ophthalmopathy. CDR3 DNA: TGTGCCAGCAGCGGTGGACTAGCGGGAGCCTCCTACAATGAGCAGTTCTTC. This codes for CASSGGLAGASYNEQFF.